A single T cell receptor (beta chain) is shown here with its context. The data derive from a study of T cell changes during pregnancy in multiple sclerosis. TCRdb's table, derived via immunoSEQ multiplex PCR, lists solely in-frame clones and lacks some. The sample lists about 43,000 clones; roughly 90% were seen once. The CDR3 is 15 amino acids. V lost 5 bases, J lost 7 bases, and 20 bases lay in between. Germline V gene sequence: CDR1 MNHEY, CDR2 SMNVEV (reference sequence). The receptor was derived from a female donor in good health, enrolled as a control in a pregnancy study. The chain is built from TRBV27 and TRBJ1-2, with D maybe TRBD1 (6 bases). The sample was peripheral blood, taken in the second trimester of pregnancy. Here the CDR3 reads CASSPVDQGRGGYTF. As DNA, the CDR3 is TGTGCCAGCAGTCCCGTGGATCAGGGGAGAGGTGGCTACACCTTC.